These 4 T cell receptor beta chains share one sample of origin, sequenced in a study of CD4 T cells in relation to SARS-CoV-2 and coronaviruses. TCRdb keeps only in-frame clones here, not all; method: immunoSEQ multiplex PCR. The sample holds about 70,000 clones, around 87% seen once. CD4+ T cells from unexposed donors were obtained before the COVID-19 pandemic (2011-2018). The sample taken for sequencing was memory CD4+ T cells from PBMCs. The origin of the receptors is a human donor in good health.

The chain carries TRBV7-3 and TRBJ2-3; TRBD2 might be the D (5 bases). Germline-derived CDR1 and CDR2 are SGHTA and FQGTGA. The V end lost 3 bases, the J end lost 0 bases, and 13 bases lay between the germline ends. This CDR3 is 16 amino acids long. The CDR3: CASSLSSRHSTDTQYF. CDR3 nucleotides: TGTGCCAGCAGCTTGTCTAGCAGACATAGCACAGATACGCAGTATTTT.

The rearrangement joins TRBV18 to TRBJ2-7; TRBD1 or TRBD2 may be the D gene (5 bases each). From germline, CDR1 is KGHSH and CDR2 LQKENI. Trimming cost V 5 bases and J 3 bases, with 8 bases left between them. The CDR3 covers 12 residues. This CDR3 reads CASSGDGYEQYF. CDR3 coding DNA: TGTGCCAGCTCAGGGGACGGCTACGAGCAGTACTTC.

The chain joins TRBV29-1 to TRBJ2-7; a possible D gene is TRBD2 (5 bases). The germline V gene encodes CDR1 SQVTM and CDR2 ANQGSEA. The CDR3 is 13 amino acids. The V gene lost 0 bases and the J gene lost 6 bases, with 12 bases spanning the gap. In DNA, the CDR3 is TGCAGCGTTGAAGATATGGGAGCTGGCGAGCAGTACTTC. Protein product: CSVEDMGAGEQYF.

The chain joins TRBV2 to TRBJ1-1; D unclear. CDR3 size: 12 residues. CDR1 is SNHLY and CDR2 is FYNNEI in the germline V gene. The ends were cut back, 8 bases at V and 1 base at J, with 8 bases in the middle. As DNA, the CDR3 is TGTGCCAGCCGCGAGGGGAACACTGAAGCTTTCTTT. Translation: CASREGNTEAFF.